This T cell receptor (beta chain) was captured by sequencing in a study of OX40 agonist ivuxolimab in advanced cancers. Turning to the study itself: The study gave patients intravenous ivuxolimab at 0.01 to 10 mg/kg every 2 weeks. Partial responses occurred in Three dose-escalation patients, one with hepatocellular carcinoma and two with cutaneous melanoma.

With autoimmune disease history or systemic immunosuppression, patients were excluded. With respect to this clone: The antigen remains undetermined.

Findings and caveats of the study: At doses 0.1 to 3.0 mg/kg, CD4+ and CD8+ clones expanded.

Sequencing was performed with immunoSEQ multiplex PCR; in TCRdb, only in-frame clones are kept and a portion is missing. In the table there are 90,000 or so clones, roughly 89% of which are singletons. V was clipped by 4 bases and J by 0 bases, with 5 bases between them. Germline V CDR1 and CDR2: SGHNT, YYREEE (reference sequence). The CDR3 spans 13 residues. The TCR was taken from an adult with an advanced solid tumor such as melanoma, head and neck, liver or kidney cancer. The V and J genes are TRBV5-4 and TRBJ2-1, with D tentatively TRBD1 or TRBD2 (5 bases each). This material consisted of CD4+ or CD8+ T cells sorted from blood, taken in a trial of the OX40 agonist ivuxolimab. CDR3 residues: CASSGGSYNEQFF. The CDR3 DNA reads TGTGCCAGCAGCGGGGGCTCCTACAATGAGCAGTTCTTC.